This T cell receptor beta chain was recovered during a study of CD8 T cells in Susac syndrome. V shed 7 bases and J shed 3 bases, with 9 bases lying between them. The CDR3 is made up of 13 amino acids. Germline V lookup: CDR1 LNHDA, CDR2 SQIVND (reference sequence). Reverse transcription of about 0.45 to 1 ug RNA was performed with random hexamers. In TCRdb, the immunoSEQ multiplex PCR reads were re-called with MiXCR into one record per CDR3 protein. The sample holds some 100,000 distinct CDR3 sequences, around 95% seen once. The chain links TRBV19 to TRBJ2-2; D is unresolved. The clonotype comes from a human donor in good health. The sequencing sample was made of CD4+ T cells from PBMCs. The CDR3 protein is CASNRWYTGELFF. CDR3 bases: TGTGCCAGTAACCGTTGGTACACCGGGGAGCTGTTTTTT.